These T cell receptor beta chains were read from a single sample in a study of T cell repertoires in cytomegalovirus infection. TCRdb re-called the reads through MiXCR, storing one row per CDR3 protein. The data hold 200,000 to 250,000 distinct CDR3 sequences, with roughly 22% observed a single time. Sample: CD8+ T cells from PBMCs. Receptors were obtained from a human donor in good health (CMV status not recorded). Some clones in this sample may be carry-over from other donors' samples. Each CDR3 is given with its conserved first and last residue. A D gene is named only where the DNA matches it firmly. Part of the rows lack a size; the others show once, few, many or a class for expanded clones.

V gene,J gene,D gene,clone size,CDR3 protein,CDR3 DNA
TRBV20-1,TRBJ1-2,NA,NA,CSAQRGSHGYTF,TGCAGTGCTCAGCGCGGGAGTCATGGCTACACCTTC
TRBV6-6,TRBJ1-1,NA,NA,CASSYGGPKNTEAFF,TGTGCCAGCAGTTACGGGGGACCCAAGAACACTGAAGCTTTCTTT
TRBV14,TRBJ1-2,NA,many,CASSQIVGLNYGYTF,TGTGCCAGCAGCCAAATTGTCGGACTGAACTATGGCTACACCTTC
TRBV4-2,TRBJ2-3,NA,NA,CASSQESPDTQYF,TGTGCCAGCAGCCAAGAAAGCCCAGATACGCAGTATTTT
TRBV4-1,TRBJ2-7,NA,many,CASSQDPQGDKSYEQYF,TGCGCCAGCAGCCAAGATCCTCAGGGTGACAAATCCTACGAGCAGTACTTC
TRBV13,TRBJ2-1,NA,NA,CASSGGLGSYNEQFF,TGTGCCAGCAGCGGGGGACTGGGCTCCTACAATGAGCAGTTCTTC
TRBV11-3,TRBJ2-5,TRBD1,few,CASSLRTGVAETQYF,TGTGCCAGCAGCTTAAGAACAGGGGTGGCTGAGACCCAGTACTTC
TRBV27,TRBJ1-1,NA,few,CASSTGPTEAFF,TGTGCCAGCTCTACAGGGCCCACTGAAGCTTTCTTT
TRBV20-1,TRBJ1-1,NA,NA,CSASGVRGSHMNTEAFF,TGCAGTGCTAGTGGGGTTCGGGGGTCACATATGAACACTGAAGCTTTCTTT
TRBV28,TRBJ1-6,NA,many,CASSSRVASPLHF,TGTGCCAGCAGTTCCCGGGTGGCCTCACCCCTCCACTTT
TRBV2,TRBJ2-5,NA,NA,CASGGLTGTQYF,TGTGCCAGCGGTGGACTCACCGGGACCCAGTACTTC
TRBV5-6,TRBJ1-1,NA,NA,CASSLGWTEAFF,TGTGCCAGCAGCTTGGGGTGGACTGAAGCTTTCTTT
TRBV12-3/TRBV12-4,TRBJ2-1,NA,NA,CASSLRLGHGEQFF,TGTGCCAGCAGTTTAAGGTTAGGACATGGTGAGCAGTTCTTC
TRBV14,TRBJ1-2,NA,NA,CASSQSTGSGYTF,TGTGCCAGCAGCCAATCGACCGGCTCGGGCTACACCTTC
TRBV7-6,TRBJ2-4,TRBD2,NA,CASSLSGGDIQYF,TGTGCCAGCAGCTTGAGCGGGGGAGACATTCAGTACTTC
TRBV7-9,TRBJ1-1,NA,NA,CASSSTGDLPGEAFF,TGTGCCAGCAGCTCGACAGGAGACTTACCCGGGGAAGCTTTCTTT
TRBV12-3/TRBV12-4,TRBJ1-2,TRBD1,many,CASSLSAGGNYGYTF,TGTGCCAGCAGTCTCTCCGCAGGGGGGAACTATGGCTACACCTTC
TRBV20-1,TRBJ1-2,NA,NA,CSARDSGYGYTF,TGCAGTGCTAGAGATTCCGGCTATGGCTACACCTTC
TRBV28,TRBJ2-3,NA,many,CASSGETSSTDTQYF,TGTGCCAGCAGTGGGGAGACCTCTAGCACAGATACGCAGTATTTT
TRBV9,TRBJ2-7,TRBD1,NA,CASSGGGMVPYEQYF,TGTGCCAGCAGCGGAGGGGGCATGGTACCCTACGAGCAGTACTTC
TRBV28,TRBJ2-7,NA,few,CASSNPRTAVALSLYEQYF,TGTGCCAGCAGTAACCCGCGCACGGCTGTGGCCCTCTCGCTATACGAGCAGTACTTC
TRBV18,TRBJ2-1,NA,NA,CARPACPEEFF,TGTGCCAGACCAGCCTGTCCCGAGGAGTTCTTC
TRBV7-8,TRBJ1-6,NA,many,CASSLWPGDRSPLHF,TGTGCCAGCAGCTTATGGCCAGGGGATAGGTCACCCCTCCACTTT
TRBV7-8,TRBJ2-5,TRBD2,many,CASSPVLAGGYQETQYF,TGTGCCAGCAGCCCCGTACTAGCGGGGGGTTACCAAGAGACCCAGTACTTC
TRBV13,TRBJ2-7,NA,once,CASTQRGVGEQYF,TGTGCCAGCACCCAAAGGGGCGTGGGCGAGCAGTACTTC
TRBV29-1,TRBJ2-2,TRBD1,NA,CSVGTGGGELFF,TGCAGCGTCGGGACAGGGGGCGGGGAGCTGTTTTTT
TRBV6-5,TRBJ2-5,NA,few,CASSSYSGQETQYF,TGTGCCAGCAGTTCCTACAGCGGCCAAGAGACCCAGTACTTC
TRBV12-3/TRBV12-4,TRBJ2-3,TRBD2,NA,CASSLGGGETDTQYF,TGTGCCAGCAGTTTGGGCGGGGGGGAGACAGATACGCAGTATTTT
TRBV5-6,TRBJ1-1,TRBD1,NA,CASSFGQGAIILEAFF,TGTGCCAGCAGCTTTGGACAGGGGGCGATTATCCTTGAAGCTTTCTTT
TRBV19,TRBJ1-5,NA,NA,CASSIYPNQPQHF,TGTGCCAGTAGTATATACCCGAATCAGCCCCAGCATTTT
TRBV6-5,TRBJ1-2,TRBD1,few,CASTTGTDGYTF,TGTGCCAGCACCACGGGGACAGATGGCTACACCTTC
TRBV7-6,TRBJ1-4,NA,many,CASSLAWRPGRPEKLFF,TGTGCCAGCAGCTTAGCGTGGAGGCCGGGACGGCCCGAAAAACTGTTTTTT
TRBV7-2,TRBJ2-1,TRBD2,few,CASRLLAGASSYNEQFF,TGTGCCAGCAGATTACTAGCGGGGGCGAGCTCCTACAATGAGCAGTTCTTC
TRBV4-1,TRBJ2-2,NA,NA,CASSQGPVGTGELFF,TGCGCCAGCAGCCAAGGACCGGTGGGGACCGGGGAGCTGTTTTTT
TRBV29-1,TRBJ2-3,NA,NA,CSVGRGGSTDTQYF,TGCAGCGTTGGCCGTGGTGGGTCCACAGATACGCAGTATTTT
TRBV28,TRBJ2-7,TRBD1,few,CASSSGQGASEQYF,TGTGCCAGCAGTTCCGGACAGGGGGCTTCCGAGCAGTACTTC
TRBV3-1,TRBJ2-3,NA,NA,CASSPAGFSTDTQYF,TGTGCCAGCAGCCCAGCCGGATTCTCCACAGATACGCAGTATTTT
TRBV4-1,TRBJ1-5,TRBD1,few,CASSQVFSGTGNQPQHF,TGCGCCAGCAGCCAAGTATTTAGTGGGACAGGGAATCAGCCCCAGCATTTT
TRBV4-1,TRBJ2-7,NA,NA,CASSQGPAAGSLSYEQYF,TGCGCCAGCAGCCAAGGCCCGGCGGCCGGGTCCCTCTCCTACGAGCAGTACTTC
TRBV4-2,TRBJ1-2,TRBD1,many,CASSHWTGVGYTF,TGTGCCAGCAGCCATTGGACAGGGGTTGGCTACACCTTC
TRBV19,TRBJ2-1,NA,NA,CASSLGPTYNEQFF,TGTGCCAGTAGTCTGGGGCCCACCTACAATGAGCAGTTCTTC
TRBV7-6,TRBJ2-2,NA,NA,CASSFGVSYTGELFF,TGTGCCAGCAGCTTCGGGGTTTCCTACACCGGGGAGCTGTTTTTT
TRBV7-9,TRBJ1-2,NA,many,CASSVDGEVAGYTF,TGTGCCAGCAGCGTTGACGGAGAAGTGGCTGGCTACACCTTC
TRBV2,TRBJ1-5,TRBD1,NA,CASHWTGQGQPQHF,TGTGCCAGTCATTGGACAGGGCAGGGTCAGCCCCAGCATTTT
TRBV20-1,TRBJ2-3,TRBD2,NA,CSARLAGTDTQYF,TGCAGTGCACGTCTAGCGGGCACAGATACGCAGTATTTT
TRBV28,TRBJ2-3,NA,few,CASSLGGIYRPTDTQYF,TGTGCCAGCAGTTTAGGGGGTATCTACAGGCCCACAGATACGCAGTATTTT
TRBV7-8,TRBJ1-5,NA,many,CASRPGGRGSNQPQHF,TGTGCCAGCAGACCCGGTGGCAGGGGTAGCAATCAGCCCCAGCATTTT
TRBV2,TRBJ2-7,TRBD1,NA,CASSGTGSHGTSREQYF,TGTGCCAGCAGCGGGACAGGGTCTCATGGGACGTCTCGCGAGCAGTACTTC
TRBV29-1,TRBJ1-2,TRBD1,few,CSAFGQGAYGYTF,TGCAGCGCCTTCGGACAGGGGGCTTATGGCTACACCTTC
TRBV19,TRBJ2-3,NA,NA,CASSIAGPDTQYF,TGTGCCAGTAGTATTGCGGGGCCAGATACGCAGTATTTT
TRBV10-3,TRBJ2-1,TRBD2,NA,CAIGQGGTSGFYEQFF,TGTGCCATCGGACAGGGGGGGACTAGCGGGTTCTATGAGCAGTTCTTC
TRBV20-1,TRBJ2-7,NA,many,CSASSGSFYEQYF,TGCAGTGCTAGTTCGGGCTCTTTCTACGAGCAGTACTTC
TRBV25-1,TRBJ2-1,NA,NA,CASSATRDPWMFF,TGTGCCAGCAGTGCGACCCGGGACCCCTGGATGTTCTTC
TRBV20-1,TRBJ1-6,NA,few,CSAMGPQSSYNSPLHF,TGCAGTGCGATGGGACCGCAAAGCTCCTATAATTCACCCCTCCACTTT
TRBV30,TRBJ2-5,NA,NA,CAWRLGYTYQETQYF,TGTGCCTGGAGATTAGGGTACACCTACCAAGAGACCCAGTACTTC
TRBV29-1,TRBJ2-1,TRBD2,many,CSVESAGDIGEQFF,TGCAGCGTTGAGTCAGCGGGGGACATCGGGGAGCAGTTCTTC
TRBV12-3/TRBV12-4,TRBJ2-5,NA,many,CASTLRPLGQETQYF,TGTGCCAGCACCCTCCGACCCTTGGGCCAAGAGACCCAGTACTTC
TRBV27,TRBJ2-1,NA,NA,CASSLATPNEQFF,TGTGCCAGCAGTTTAGCCACACCCAATGAGCAGTTCTTC
TRBV7-2,TRBJ2-2,NA,few,CASTNPEAWNTGELFF,TGTGCCAGCACCAACCCAGAGGCCTGGAACACCGGGGAGCTGTTTTTT
TRBV20-1,TRBJ1-2,TRBD1,NA,CSARDWDRGLFGDGYTF,TGCAGTGCTAGAGATTGGGACAGGGGGCTGTTTGGGGATGGCTACACCTTC